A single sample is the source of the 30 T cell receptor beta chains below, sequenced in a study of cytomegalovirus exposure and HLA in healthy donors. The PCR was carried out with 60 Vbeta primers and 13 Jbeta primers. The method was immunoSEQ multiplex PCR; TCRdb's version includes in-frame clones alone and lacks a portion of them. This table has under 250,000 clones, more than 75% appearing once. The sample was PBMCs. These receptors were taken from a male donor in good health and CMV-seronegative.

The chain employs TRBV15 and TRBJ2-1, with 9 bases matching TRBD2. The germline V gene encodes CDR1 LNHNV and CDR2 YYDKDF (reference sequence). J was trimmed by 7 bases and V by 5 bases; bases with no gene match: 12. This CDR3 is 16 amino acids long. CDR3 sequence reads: CATSPLGREGRNEQFF. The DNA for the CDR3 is TGTGCCACCAGCCCCTTGGGGCGGGAGGGCCGTAATGAGCAGTTCTTC.

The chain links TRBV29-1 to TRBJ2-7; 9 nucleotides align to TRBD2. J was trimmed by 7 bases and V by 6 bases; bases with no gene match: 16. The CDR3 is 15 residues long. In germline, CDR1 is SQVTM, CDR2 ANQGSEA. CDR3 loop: CSVLRGGGRAKEQYF. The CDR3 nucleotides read TGCAGCGTCTTACGGGGAGGCGGGAGGGCCAAAGAGCAGTACTTC.

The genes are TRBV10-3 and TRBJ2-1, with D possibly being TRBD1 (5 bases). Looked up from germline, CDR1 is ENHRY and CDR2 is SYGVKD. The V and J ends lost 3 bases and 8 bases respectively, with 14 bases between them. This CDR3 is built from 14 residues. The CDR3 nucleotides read TGTGCCATCAGTGATGACGGAACAGGCGATGAGCAGTTCTTC. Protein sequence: CAISDDGTGDEQFF.

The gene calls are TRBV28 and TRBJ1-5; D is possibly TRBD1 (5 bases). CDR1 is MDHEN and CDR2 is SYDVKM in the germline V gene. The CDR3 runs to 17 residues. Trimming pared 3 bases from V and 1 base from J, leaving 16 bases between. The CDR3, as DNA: TGTGCCAGCAGTTTCCCCCCCGGAGGGGCGAGCAATCAGCCCCAGCATTTT. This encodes CASSFPPGGASNQPQHF.

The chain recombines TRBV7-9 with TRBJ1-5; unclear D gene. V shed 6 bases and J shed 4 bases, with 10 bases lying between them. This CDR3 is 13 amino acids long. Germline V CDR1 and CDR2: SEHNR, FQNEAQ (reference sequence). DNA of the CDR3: TGTGCCAGCAGTAGCGCGGGTAATCAGCCCCAGCATTTT. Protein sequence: CASSSAGNQPQHF. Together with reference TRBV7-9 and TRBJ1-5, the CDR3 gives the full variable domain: DTGVSQNPRHKITKRGQNVTFRCDPISEHNRLYWYRQTLGQGPEFLTYFQNEAQLEKSRLLSDRFSAERPKGSFSTLEIQRTEQGDSAMYLCASSSAGNQPQHFGDGTRLSIL.

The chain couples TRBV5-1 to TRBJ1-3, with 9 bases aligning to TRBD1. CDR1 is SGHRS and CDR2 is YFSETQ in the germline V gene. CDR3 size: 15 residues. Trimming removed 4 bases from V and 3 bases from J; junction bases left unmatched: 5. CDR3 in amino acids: CASSNRDRDGNTIYF. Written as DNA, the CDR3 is TGCGCCAGCAGCAACCGGGACAGGGATGGAAACACCATATATTTT.

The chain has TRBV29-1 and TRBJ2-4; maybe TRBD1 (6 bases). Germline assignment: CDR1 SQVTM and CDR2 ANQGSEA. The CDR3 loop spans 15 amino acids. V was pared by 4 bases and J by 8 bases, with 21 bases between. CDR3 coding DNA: TGCAGCGTTGTCGGCCACGGCAGGGGCCGAGACATTCAGTACTTC. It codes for CSVVGHGRGRDIQYF.

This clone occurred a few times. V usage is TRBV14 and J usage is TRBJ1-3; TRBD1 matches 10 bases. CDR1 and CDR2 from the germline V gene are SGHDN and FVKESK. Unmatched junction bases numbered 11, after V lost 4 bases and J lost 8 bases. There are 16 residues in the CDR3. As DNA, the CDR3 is TGTGCCAGCAGCCTAGGGACAGGGGTTACGGCGGACACCATATATTTT. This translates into CASSLGTGVTADTIYF. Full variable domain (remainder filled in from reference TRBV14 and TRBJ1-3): EAGVTQFPSHSVIEKGQTVTLRCDPISGHDNLYWYRRVMGKEIKFLLHFVKESKQDESGMPNNRFLAERTGGTYSTLKVQPAELEDSGVYFCASSLGTGVTADTIYFGEGSWLTVV.

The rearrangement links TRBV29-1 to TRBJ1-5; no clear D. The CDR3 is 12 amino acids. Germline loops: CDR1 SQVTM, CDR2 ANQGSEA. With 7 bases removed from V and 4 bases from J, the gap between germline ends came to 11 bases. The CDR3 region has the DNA TGCAGCGCATTGGACTGGAATCAGCCCCAGCATTTT. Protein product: CSALDWNQPQHF.

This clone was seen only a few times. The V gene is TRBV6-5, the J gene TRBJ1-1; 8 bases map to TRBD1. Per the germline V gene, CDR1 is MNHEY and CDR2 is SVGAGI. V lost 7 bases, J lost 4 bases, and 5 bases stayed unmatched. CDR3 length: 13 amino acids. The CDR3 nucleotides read TGTGCCAGCAAACAGGGGGATCGCACTGAAGCTTTCTTT. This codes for CASKQGDRTEAFF.

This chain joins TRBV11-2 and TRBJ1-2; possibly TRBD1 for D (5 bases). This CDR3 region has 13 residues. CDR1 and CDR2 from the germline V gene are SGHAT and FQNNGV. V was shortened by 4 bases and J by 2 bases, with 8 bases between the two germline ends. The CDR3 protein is CASSSTGNYGYTF. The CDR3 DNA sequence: TGTGCCAGCAGCTCCACAGGAAACTATGGCTACACCTTC.

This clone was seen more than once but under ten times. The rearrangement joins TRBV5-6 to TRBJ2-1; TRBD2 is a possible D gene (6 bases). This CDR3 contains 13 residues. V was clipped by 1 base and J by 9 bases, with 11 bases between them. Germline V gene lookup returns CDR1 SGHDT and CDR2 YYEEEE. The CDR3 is CASSLLAIGEQFF. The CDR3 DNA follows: TGTGCCAGCAGCTTGCTAGCGATAGGTGAGCAGTTCTTC.

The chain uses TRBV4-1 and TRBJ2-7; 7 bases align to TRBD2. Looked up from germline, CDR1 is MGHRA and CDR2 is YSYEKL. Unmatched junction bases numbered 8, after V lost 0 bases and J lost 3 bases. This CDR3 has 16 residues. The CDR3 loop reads CASSQDQASGFYEQYF. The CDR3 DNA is TGCGCCAGCAGCCAAGATCAGGCTAGCGGATTCTACGAGCAGTACTTC.

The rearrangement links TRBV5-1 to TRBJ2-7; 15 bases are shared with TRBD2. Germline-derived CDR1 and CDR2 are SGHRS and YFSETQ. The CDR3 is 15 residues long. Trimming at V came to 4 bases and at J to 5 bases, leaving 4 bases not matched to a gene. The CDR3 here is CASSAGLAGGNEQYF. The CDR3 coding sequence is TGCGCCAGCAGCGCGGGACTAGCGGGAGGAAACGAGCAGTACTTC.

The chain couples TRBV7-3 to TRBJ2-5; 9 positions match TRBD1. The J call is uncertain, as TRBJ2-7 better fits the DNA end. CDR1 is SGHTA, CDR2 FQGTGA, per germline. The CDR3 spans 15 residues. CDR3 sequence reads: CASSLTGGSSYEQYF. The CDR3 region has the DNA TGTGCCAGCAGCTTGACAGGGGGGAGCTCCTACGAGCAGTACTTC.

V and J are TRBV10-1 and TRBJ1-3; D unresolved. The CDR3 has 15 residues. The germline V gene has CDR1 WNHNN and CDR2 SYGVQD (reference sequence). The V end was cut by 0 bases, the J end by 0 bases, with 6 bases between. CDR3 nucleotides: TGCGCCAGCAGTGAGTCGGGCCGCTCTGGAAACACCATATATTTT. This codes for CASSESGRSGNTIYF.

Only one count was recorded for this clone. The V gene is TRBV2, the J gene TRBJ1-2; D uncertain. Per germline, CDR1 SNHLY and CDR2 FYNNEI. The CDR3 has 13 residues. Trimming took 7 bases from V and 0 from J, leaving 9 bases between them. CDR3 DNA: TGTGCCAGCATCCGGGAAGCTAACTATGGCTACACCTTC. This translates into CASIREANYGYTF.

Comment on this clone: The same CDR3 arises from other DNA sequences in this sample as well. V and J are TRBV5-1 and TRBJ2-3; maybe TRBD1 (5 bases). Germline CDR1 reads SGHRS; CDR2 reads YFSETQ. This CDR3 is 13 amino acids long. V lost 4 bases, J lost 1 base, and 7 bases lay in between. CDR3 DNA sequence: TGCGCCAGCAGCCTAGGGGGCACAGATACGCAGTATTTT. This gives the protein CASSLGGTDTQYF.

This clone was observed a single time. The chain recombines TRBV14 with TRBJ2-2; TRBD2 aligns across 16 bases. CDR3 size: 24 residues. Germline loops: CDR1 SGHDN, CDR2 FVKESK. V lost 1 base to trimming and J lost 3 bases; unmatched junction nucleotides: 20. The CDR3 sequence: CASSQGRGAGTSGRALTYTGELFF. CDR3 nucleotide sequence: TGTGCCAGCAGCCAAGGTCGAGGAGCCGGGACTAGCGGGAGGGCCCTCACGTACACCGGGGAGCTGTTTTTT.

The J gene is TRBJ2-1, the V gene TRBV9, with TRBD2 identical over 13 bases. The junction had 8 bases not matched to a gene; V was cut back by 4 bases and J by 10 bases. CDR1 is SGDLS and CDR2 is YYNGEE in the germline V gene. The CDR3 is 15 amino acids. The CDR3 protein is CASSPGLAGLQEQFF. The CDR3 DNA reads TGTGCCAGCAGCCCGGGACTAGCGGGACTTCAGGAGCAGTTCTTC.

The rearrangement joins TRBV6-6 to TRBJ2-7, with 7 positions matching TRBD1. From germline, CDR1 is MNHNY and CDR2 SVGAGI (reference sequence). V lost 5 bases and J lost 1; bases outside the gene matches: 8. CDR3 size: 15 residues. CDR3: CASSQGGLHSYEQYF. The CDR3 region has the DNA TGTGCCAGCAGTCAAGGGGGCCTTCATTCCTACGAGCAGTACTTC.

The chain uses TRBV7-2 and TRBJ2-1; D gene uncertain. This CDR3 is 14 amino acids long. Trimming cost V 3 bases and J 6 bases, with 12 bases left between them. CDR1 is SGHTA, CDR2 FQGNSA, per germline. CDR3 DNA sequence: TGTGCCAGCAGCTTGCAAGTAGCCCCCAATGAGCAGTTCTTC. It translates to CASSLQVAPNEQFF.

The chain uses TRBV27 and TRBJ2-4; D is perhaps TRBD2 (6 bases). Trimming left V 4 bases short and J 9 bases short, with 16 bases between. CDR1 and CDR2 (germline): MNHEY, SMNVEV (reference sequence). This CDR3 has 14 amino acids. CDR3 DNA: TGTGCCAGCAGTTCGTCCAGCGGGCTACGCATTCAGTACTTC. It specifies CASSSSSGLRIQYF.

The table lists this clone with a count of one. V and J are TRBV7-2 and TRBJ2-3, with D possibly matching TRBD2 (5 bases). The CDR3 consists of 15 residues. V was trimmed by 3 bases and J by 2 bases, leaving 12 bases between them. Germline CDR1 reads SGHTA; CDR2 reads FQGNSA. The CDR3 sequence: CASSFGGGSTDTQYF. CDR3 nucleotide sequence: TGTGCCAGCAGCTTCGGCGGCGGGTCCACAGATACGCAGTATTTT.

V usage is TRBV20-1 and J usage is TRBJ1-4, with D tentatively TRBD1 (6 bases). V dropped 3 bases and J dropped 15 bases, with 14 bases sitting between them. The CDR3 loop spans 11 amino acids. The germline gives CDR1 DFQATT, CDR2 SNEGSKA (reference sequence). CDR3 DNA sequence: TGCAGTGCTAGGAGACAGGAGGTAGTGTTTTTT. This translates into CSARRQEVVFF.

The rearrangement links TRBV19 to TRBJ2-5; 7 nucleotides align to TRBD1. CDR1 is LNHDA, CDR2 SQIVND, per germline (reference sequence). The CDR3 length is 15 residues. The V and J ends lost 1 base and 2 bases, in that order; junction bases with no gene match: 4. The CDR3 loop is CASSIGGQLQETQYF. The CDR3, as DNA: TGTGCCAGTAGTATAGGGGGACAGCTTCAAGAGACCCAGTACTTC. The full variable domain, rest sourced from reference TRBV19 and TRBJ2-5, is DGGITQSPKYLFRKEGQNVTLSCEQNLNHDAMYWYRQDPGQGLRLIYYSQIVNDFQKGDIAEGYSVSREKKESFPLTVTSAQKNPTAFYLCASSIGGQLQETQYFGPGTRLLVL.

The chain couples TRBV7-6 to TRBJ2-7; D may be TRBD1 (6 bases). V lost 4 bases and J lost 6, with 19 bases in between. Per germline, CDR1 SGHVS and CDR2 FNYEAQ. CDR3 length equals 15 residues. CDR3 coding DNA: TGTGCCAGCAGCTCCAACCTTCAGGGGACGGGCGAGCAGTACTTC. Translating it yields CASSSNLQGTGEQYF.

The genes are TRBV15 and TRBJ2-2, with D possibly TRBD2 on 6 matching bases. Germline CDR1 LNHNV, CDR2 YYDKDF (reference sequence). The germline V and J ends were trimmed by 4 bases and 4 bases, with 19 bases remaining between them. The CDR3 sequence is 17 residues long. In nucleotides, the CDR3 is TGTGCCACCAGCACCGGAGGGTACGGAAGTGGCACCGGGGAGCTGTTTTTT. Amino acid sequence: CATSTGGYGSGTGELFF.

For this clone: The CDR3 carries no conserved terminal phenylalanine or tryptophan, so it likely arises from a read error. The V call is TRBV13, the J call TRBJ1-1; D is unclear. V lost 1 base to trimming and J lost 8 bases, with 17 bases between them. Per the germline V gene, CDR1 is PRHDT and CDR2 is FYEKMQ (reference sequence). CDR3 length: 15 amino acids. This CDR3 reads CASSLVPSDGEEAFL. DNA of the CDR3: TGTGCCAGCAGCTTAGTGCCCTCTGACGGGGAAGAAGCTTTCCTT.

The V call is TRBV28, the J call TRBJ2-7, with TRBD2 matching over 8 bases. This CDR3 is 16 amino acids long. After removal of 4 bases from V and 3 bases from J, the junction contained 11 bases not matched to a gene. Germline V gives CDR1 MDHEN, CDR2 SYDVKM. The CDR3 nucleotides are TGTGCCAGCAGTTCTCCCAGGGAGCGGGAGAACTACGAGCAGTACTTC. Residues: CASSSPRERENYEQYF. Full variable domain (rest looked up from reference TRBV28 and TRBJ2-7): DVKVTQSSRYLVKRTGEKVFLECVQDMDHENMFWYRQDPGLGLRLIYFSYDVKMKEKGDIPEGYSVSREKKERFSLILESASTNQTSMYLCASSSPRERENYEQYFGPGTRLTVT.